This T cell receptor (beta chain) was profiled in a study of blood T cell repertoires in COVID-19. Study-wide context: Spain, Italy and the United States supplied samples that represented acute and convalescent COVID-19. Sample material is recorded as cDNA or gDNA derived from T cells, B-cell-depleted T cells, or PBMCs.

Participants spanned ages about 18 to 90 years and resided in 24 US areas. Which cohort a participant joined came from the clinical history participants gave. Some clones are missing from TCRdb's copy, which holds only in-frame ones; the method was immunoSEQ multiplex PCR. The sample lists hundreds of thousands of clones, 90% occurring once. The sequence derives from a woman aged 18-35 years with acute COVID-19. The specimen was PBMCs or T cells enriched from blood (not recorded which).

The CDR3 sequence is CASSKGTTGTRPNEQFF. CDR3 bases: TGTGCCAGCAGCAAAGGAACTACCGGGACTAGGCCAAATGAGCAGTTCTTC. V and J are TRBV21-1 and TRBJ2-1; the table's D call TRBD2 went unverified against the DNA. TRBV21-1 is classified as a pseudogene. CDR3 length: 17 amino acids.